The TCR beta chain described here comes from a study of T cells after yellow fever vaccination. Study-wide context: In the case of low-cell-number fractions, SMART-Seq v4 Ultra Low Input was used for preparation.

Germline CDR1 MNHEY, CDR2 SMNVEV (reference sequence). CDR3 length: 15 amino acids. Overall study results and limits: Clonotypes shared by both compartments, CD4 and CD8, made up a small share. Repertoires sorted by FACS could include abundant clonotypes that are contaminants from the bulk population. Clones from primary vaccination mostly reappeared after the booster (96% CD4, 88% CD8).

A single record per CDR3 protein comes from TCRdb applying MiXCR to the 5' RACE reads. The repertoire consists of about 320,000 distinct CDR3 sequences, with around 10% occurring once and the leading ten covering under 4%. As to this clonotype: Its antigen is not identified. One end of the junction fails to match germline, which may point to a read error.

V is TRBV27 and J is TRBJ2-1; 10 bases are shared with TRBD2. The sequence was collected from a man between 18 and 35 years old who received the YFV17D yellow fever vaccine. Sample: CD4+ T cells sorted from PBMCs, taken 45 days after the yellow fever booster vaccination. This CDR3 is CTSSPRTSGDNEQFF. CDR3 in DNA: TGCACCAGCAGTCCAAGGACTAGCGGCGACAATGAGCAGTTCTTC.